This TCR beta chain was retrieved from a study of monozygotic twins with inflammatory bowel disease. The authors isolated total RNA from whole blood without sorting T cells. Germline V CDR1 and CDR2: SGDLS, YYNGEE. The CDR3 is made up of 14 amino acids. Notes on the study in general: Among patients, repertoires may have gained variability from differing immunosuppressive treatments.

In regard to this clonotype: No antigen is known for it.

TCRdb reanalyzed the 5' RACE reads and collapses them to one entry per CDR3 protein, without DNA. The sample holds around 140,000 distinct CDR3 sequences. The chain recombines TRBV9 with TRBJ2-2. The sequence was obtained from a human donor with ulcerative colitis or Crohn's disease, or a healthy co-twin of an affected twin (not recorded which). Sequencing input: blood. CDR3 amino acids: CASSVFSNTGELFF.